Following are 28 T cell receptor beta chains from one sample sequenced in a study of regulatory T cells in long-lasting Graves disease. In building TCR beta libraries, iRepertoire HTBI primers were used together with Arm-PCR of CDR3 regions. TCRdb recomputed calls from the multiplex PCR reads with MiXCR, one row per CDR3 protein. Counted here are 450,000 to 500,000 distinct CDR3 sequences, around 15% occurring once; the ten biggest clones make up less than 15%. Time point given: newly diagnosed GD, antithyroid drugs for less than 3 months. From RNA extracted from PBMCs, the TCR library was made. The same specimen was also included in a second study, on T cells in Graves' hyperthyroidism and ophthalmopathy.

This sample comprised peripheral blood mononuclear cells (PBMCs), obtained at new diagnosis, from a patient treated with antithyroid drugs. These receptors were taken from a man in his forties with Graves disease.

The sample holds a few counts of this clonotype. The genes are TRBV4-1 and TRBJ2-5; 10 nucleotides match TRBD2. V shed 8 bases, J shed 4 bases, and the junction held 7 bases outside the gene matches. The germline CDR1 and CDR2 sequences are MGHRA and YSYEKL. The CDR3 consists of 14 residues. In nucleotides, the CDR3 is TGCGCCAGCCATAGCGGGAGGAAAGGAGAGACCCAGTACTTC. Protein product: CASHSGRKGETQYF.

This clonotype was observed many times. Here the CDR3 reads CASSLSRGAQPQHF. CDR3 in DNA: TGTGCCAGCAGTTTATCCAGGGGAGCCCAGCCCCAGCATTTT. The J gene is TRBJ1-5, the V gene TRBV28; a possible D gene is TRBD1 (6 bases). The CDR3 runs 14 residues. Germline CDR1 reads MDHEN; CDR2 reads SYDVKM. The V and J ends lost 1 base and 7 bases respectively, with 11 bases between them.

This clonotype was counted between two and nine times. The gene calls are TRBV5-4 and TRBJ1-1; D is unclear. This CDR3 is built from 15 residues. V shed 5 bases and J shed 3 bases, with 17 bases lying between them. The germline V gene encodes CDR1 SGHNT and CDR2 YYREEE (reference sequence). The CDR3: CASSPDRSWYTEAFF. CDR3 coding DNA: TGTGCCAGCAGTCCGGACCGCTCCTGGTACACTGAAGCTTTCTTT.

CDR3 amino acids: CASTGQENQPQHF. The DNA for the CDR3 is TGTGCCAGCACGGGACAGGAAAATCAGCCCCAGCATTTT. The chain has TRBV2 and TRBJ1-5; 8 nucleotides match TRBD1. After removal of 7 bases from V and 4 bases from J, the junction contained 3 bases not matched to a gene. The germline CDR1 and CDR2 sequences are SNHLY and FYNNEI. CDR3 size: 13 residues.

This clonotype was found a few times. The genes are TRBV6-4 and TRBJ2-7, with TRBD2 matching over 9 bases. Trimming removed 11 bases from V and 4 bases from J; junction bases left unmatched: 18. This CDR3 spans 16 amino acids. The germline CDR1 and CDR2 sequences are MRHNA and SNTAGT. The CDR3 reads CAGGGAGGLEWYEQYF. The DNA of the CDR3 is TGTGCCGGCGGGGGGGCGGGAGGGCTTGAATGGTACGAGCAGTACTTC.

The chain is built from TRBV20-1 and TRBJ1-2; 7 positions agree with TRBD1. The junction had 10 bases not matched to a gene; V was cut back by 6 bases and J by 6 bases. This CDR3 is built from 13 residues. Per germline, CDR1 DFQATT and CDR2 SNEGSKA (reference sequence). CDR3 protein: CSATRQGKDGYTF. As DNA, the CDR3 is TGCAGTGCAACCAGACAGGGAAAGGATGGCTACACCTTC.

The chain joins TRBV7-9 to TRBJ1-5; D call uncertain. The germline V gene encodes CDR1 SEHNR and CDR2 FQNEAQ (reference sequence). This CDR3 spans 14 amino acids. The V end was cut by 5 bases, the J end by 5 bases, with 13 bases between. The CDR3 sequence is CASSNALSDQPQHF. CDR3 sequence (DNA): TGTGCCAGCAGCAACGCCTTGTCCGATCAGCCCCAGCATTTT.

This clonotype was counted between two and nine times. The CDR3 spells CSARDRDRGQLNYGYTF. The CDR3 DNA reads as TGCAGTGCTAGGGACCGGGACAGGGGGCAACTTAACTATGGCTACACCTTC. The genes are TRBV20-1 and TRBJ1-2; 12 positions agree with TRBD1. The CDR3 runs to 17 residues. Germline loops: CDR1 DFQATT, CDR2 SNEGSKA (reference sequence). The V gene end was trimmed by 3 bases and the J gene end by 1 base; junction bases not matched to a gene: 9.

This clonotype was observed at least ten times. The chain recombines TRBV12-3 or TRBV12-4 with TRBJ1-5; D gene unclear. Trimming took off 7 bases at V and 7 bases at J, with 14 bases between the two ends. This CDR3 has 13 residues. The CDR3 bases are TGTGCCAGCACCAAACGGGGAGGACAGCCCCAGCATTTT. Translating it yields CASTKRGGQPQHF.

The rearrangement uses TRBV5-1 and TRBJ2-5; 11 bases agree with TRBD2. The V gene end was trimmed by 4 bases and the J gene end by 0 bases; junction bases not matched to a gene: 2. Germline V CDR1 and CDR2: SGHRS, YFSETQ. The CDR3 extends over 15 amino acids. The CDR3 sequence is CASSVTSGNQETQYF. DNA for the CDR3: TGCGCCAGCAGCGTGACTAGCGGGAACCAAGAGACCCAGTACTTC.

This chain joins TRBV28 and TRBJ1-5; 7 positions match TRBD1. Germline trimming cut 1 base from V and 3 bases from J; bases unmatched to any gene: 6. CDR1 MDHEN and CDR2 SYDVKM come from the germline V gene. The CDR3 length is 16 residues. The DNA for the CDR3 is TGTGCCAGCAGTTTATACGCAGGGGGGGCCAATCAGCCCCAGCATTTT. This translates into CASSLYAGGANQPQHF.

This clonotype was seen at least ten times. The chain has TRBV2 and TRBJ1-2; tentative D call: TRBD1 (5 bases). Germline loops: CDR1 SNHLY, CDR2 FYNNEI. V was clipped by 2 bases and J by 6 bases, with 13 bases between them. The CDR3 runs to 14 residues. CDR3 amino acids: CASSERTRADGYTF. Here the CDR3 DNA reads TGTGCCAGCAGTGAAAGAACCAGGGCGGATGGCTACACCTTC.

V gene TRBV6-5 combines with J gene TRBJ2-7; 11 bases fit TRBD1. The J segment lost 4 bases and the V segment lost 0 bases, leaving 5 bases of the junction unmatched. CDR3 length equals 16 residues. Germline V gives CDR1 MNHEY, CDR2 SVGAGI. The CDR3: CASSYSRTGGSYEQYF. The CDR3 bases are TGTGCCAGCAGTTACTCTCGGACAGGGGGCTCGTACGAGCAGTACTTC.

Many counts were recorded for this clonotype. This chain uses TRBV28 with TRBJ2-1; 8 positions agree with TRBD2. Trimming at V came to 2 bases and at J to 3 bases, leaving 6 bases not matched to a gene. Germline V gene data show CDR1 as MDHEN and CDR2 as SYDVKM. The CDR3 runs 16 residues. The CDR3 sequence is CASSLPGTRIYNEQFF. The CDR3 nucleotides are TGTGCCAGCAGTTTACCCGGGACTAGAATCTACAATGAGCAGTTCTTC.

This sequence joins TRBV24-1 and TRBJ2-2; perhaps TRBD1 as D (5 bases). This CDR3 is built from 13 residues. Germline assignment: CDR1 KGHDR and CDR2 SFDVKD. V lost 8 bases, J lost 3 bases, and 9 bases lay in between. Here the CDR3 reads CATKKTDTGELFF. CDR3 bases: TGTGCCACCAAAAAGACAGACACCGGGGAGCTGTTTTTT.

This clonotype was counted ten times or more. The V and J genes are TRBV3-1 and TRBJ1-1, with TRBD1 matching 7 bases. Per germline, CDR1 LGHDT and CDR2 YNNKEL (reference sequence). CDR3 length: 19 residues. V was pared by 0 bases and J by 0 bases, with 13 bases of the junction left unmatched. The CDR3 nucleotides read TGTGCCAGCAGCCAAGATCTAGCGACAGGGTTAGGTTTGAACACTGAAGCTTTCTTT. Its protein is CASSQDLATGLGLNTEAFF.

The chain has TRBV6-2 or TRBV6-3 and TRBJ2-6; 7 bases align to TRBD1. The CDR3 totals 16 residues. With 5 bases clipped from V and 3 bases from J, the junction kept 7 bases outside the gene matches. The germline V gene encodes CDR1 MNHEY and CDR2 SVGEGT. The CDR3 reads CASSHTGVSGANVLTF. As DNA, the CDR3 is TGTGCCAGCAGTCACACAGGGGTTAGTGGGGCCAACGTCCTGACTTTC.

As to this clonotype: A far larger clone is a single base away, which makes a read error likely. This rearrangement joins TRBV12-3 or TRBV12-4 to TRBJ2-7; D unclear. The V end lost 3 bases, the J end lost 4 bases, and 7 bases lay between the germline ends. The CDR3 totals 12 residues. CDR3 in DNA: TGTGCCAGCAGTTTTGTCGGGTACGAGCAGTACTTC. Amino acid sequence: CASSFVGYEQYF.

The chain joins TRBV29-1 to TRBJ1-2; TRBD1 agrees at 8 bases. The germline gives CDR1 SQVTM, CDR2 ANQGSEA. The length of the CDR3 is 12 residues. V trimming: 7 bases; J trimming: 6 bases; junction bases outside the gene matches: 7. CDR3 sequence (DNA): TGCAGCGAGAAGACAGGGGACCATGGCTACACCTTC. Translated: CSEKTGDHGYTF.

This clonotype has only one observation. The chain couples TRBV12-3 or TRBV12-4 to TRBJ1-5, with D perhaps TRBD1 (5 bases). This CDR3 has 12 amino acids. The V and J ends lost 8 bases and 9 bases respectively, with 14 bases between them. The CDR3 nucleotides are TGTGCCAGCGGGGGATATGGGGGGCCCCAGCATTTT. It specifies CASGGYGGPQHF.

The CDR3 nucleotides read TGTGCCAGTAGCCCGACGGGCCGGCAGACCCAGTACTTC. Protein product: CASSPTGRQTQYF. This chain joins TRBV19 and TRBJ2-5; no clear D gene. Germline-derived CDR1 and CDR2 are LNHDA and SQIVND (reference sequence). This CDR3 comprises 13 residues. V dropped 6 bases and J dropped 6 bases, with 14 bases sitting between them.

In this sample, this clonotype turned up many times. The chain uses TRBV2 and TRBJ2-5, with D possibly matching TRBD1 (7 bases). This CDR3 has 14 amino acids. Germline assignment: CDR1 SNHLY and CDR2 FYNNEI. Trimming took 2 bases from V and 5 from J, leaving 12 bases between them. DNA of the CDR3: TGTGCCAGCAGTGAACTCCAGGGGGGCGAGACCCAGTACTTC. Translation gives CASSELQGGETQYF.

The V and J genes are TRBV19 and TRBJ2-3, with a tentative D call TRBD1 (6 bases). CDR1 is LNHDA and CDR2 is SQIVND in the germline V gene (reference sequence). The CDR3 covers 14 residues. Trimming removed 3 bases at V and 1 base at J, with 8 bases between. The CDR3 DNA is TGTGCCAGTAGTATTGGGGGCGGCACAGATACGCAGTATTTT. This sequence encodes CASSIGGGTDTQYF.

This clonotype was detected only a few times. The V gene is TRBV6-2 or TRBV6-3, the J gene TRBJ2-1, with TRBD2 matching over 9 bases. J lost 10 bases, V lost 5 bases, and 9 bases had no gene match. The CDR3 length is 14 residues. Looked up from germline, CDR1 is MNHEY and CDR2 is SVGEGT. CDR3 DNA sequence: TGTGCCAGCAGTGTGCTGCCGCGGGGGGGCGAGCAGTTCTTC. It translates to CASSVLPRGGEQFF.

J is TRBJ2-1 and V is TRBV7-9; TRBD2 agrees at 7 bases. CDR3 length: 14 amino acids. Trimming at V came to 11 bases and at J to 7 bases, leaving 14 bases not matched to a gene. The V gene's germline CDR1 is SEHNR and CDR2 FQNEAQ (reference sequence). The CDR3: CASCPREIVNEQFF. CDR3 in DNA: TGTGCCTCCTGTCCGCGGGAGATTGTGAATGAGCAGTTCTTC. The full variable domain, completed using reference TRBV7-9 and TRBJ2-1, is DTGVSQNPRHKITKRGQNVTFRCDPISEHNRLYWYRQTLGQGPEFLTYFQNEAQLEKSRLLSDRFSAERPKGSFSTLEIQRTEQGDSAMYLCASCPREIVNEQFFGPGTRLTVL.

As DNA, the CDR3 is TGTGCTAGTGGTTTAAGACAGGGGTGGAACGAGCAGTACTTC. Amino acids: CASGLRQGWNEQYF. The chain couples TRBV12-5 to TRBJ2-7; 8 bases map to TRBD1. Germline trimming cut 3 bases from V and 5 bases from J; bases unmatched to any gene: 6. There are 14 residues in the CDR3. Germline V gene sequence: CDR1 LGHNT, CDR2 FRNRAP.

This clonotype was observed a few times. This chain uses TRBV7-6 with TRBJ2-1, with 8 bases that match TRBD1. Trimming cost V 2 bases and J 1 base; bases outside gene matches: 13. Germline CDR1 is SGHVS and CDR2 is FNYEAQ. This CDR3 is 19 amino acids long. As DNA, the CDR3 is TGTGCCAGCAGCTTATATAACCCCAGACAGGGGAAGTCCTACAATGAGCAGTTCTTC. The encoded protein is CASSLYNPRQGKSYNEQFF.

This clonotype was seen repeatedly, ten times or more. The gene calls are TRBV27 and TRBJ2-7, with 9 bases that match TRBD1. The junction had 9 bases not matched to a gene; V was cut back by 8 bases and J by 4 bases. The V gene's germline CDR1 is MNHEY and CDR2 SMNVEV (reference sequence). The CDR3 spans 14 residues. CDR3 amino acids: CASSPGTGKYEQYF. The CDR3 coding sequence is TGTGCCAGCTCTCCCGGGACAGGGAAATACGAGCAGTACTTC.